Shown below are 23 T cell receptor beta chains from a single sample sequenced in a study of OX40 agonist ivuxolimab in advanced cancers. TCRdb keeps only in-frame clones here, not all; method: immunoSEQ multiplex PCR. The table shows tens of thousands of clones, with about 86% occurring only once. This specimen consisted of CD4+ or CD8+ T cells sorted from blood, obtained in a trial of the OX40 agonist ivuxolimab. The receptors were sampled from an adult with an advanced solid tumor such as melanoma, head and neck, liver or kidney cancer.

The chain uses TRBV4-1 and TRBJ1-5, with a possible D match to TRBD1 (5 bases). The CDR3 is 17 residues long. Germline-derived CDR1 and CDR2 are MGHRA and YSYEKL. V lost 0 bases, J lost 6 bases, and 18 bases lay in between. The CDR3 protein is CASSQDRLRQGSQPQHF. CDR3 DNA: TGCGCCAGCAGCCAAGATAGGCTTCGGCAGGGCAGTCAGCCCCAGCATTTT.

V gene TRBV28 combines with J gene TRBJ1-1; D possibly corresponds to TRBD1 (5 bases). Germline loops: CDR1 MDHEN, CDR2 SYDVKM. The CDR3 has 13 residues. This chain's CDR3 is CAITGREDTEAFF. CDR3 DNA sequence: TGTGCTATTACGGGCAGGGAGGACACTGAAGCTTTCTTT.

The CDR3 region has the DNA TGCGCCAGCAGCTTGACTAGCGGGAGGGGGGATGAGCAGTTCTTC. Encoded protein: CASSLTSGRGDEQFF. The chain carries TRBV5-1 and TRBJ2-1; 13 nucleotides align to TRBD2. V lost 1 base and J lost 8; bases outside the gene matches: 3. The germline V gene encodes CDR1 SGHRS and CDR2 YFSETQ. There are 15 residues in the CDR3. Based on the CDR3 plus reference TRBV5-1 and TRBJ2-1, the full variable domain is KAGVTQTPRYLIKTRGQQVTLSCSPISGHRSVSWYQQTPGQGLQFLFEYFSETQRNKGNFPGRFSGRQFSNSRSEMNVSTLELGDSALYLCASSLTSGRGDEQFFGPGTRLTVL.

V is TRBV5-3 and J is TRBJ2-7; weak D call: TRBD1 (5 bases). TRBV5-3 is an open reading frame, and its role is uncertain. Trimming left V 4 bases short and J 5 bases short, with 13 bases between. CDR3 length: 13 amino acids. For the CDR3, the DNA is TGTGCCAGAAGCGGAATGACAGTAGACGAGCAGTACGTC. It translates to CARSGMTVDEQYV.

In DNA form, the CDR3 reads TGCGCCAGCAGCACCCGGACAGGGCGAGGCACCGGGGAGCTGTTTTTT. It codes for CASSTRTGRGTGELFF. The J gene is TRBJ2-2, the V gene TRBV5-1; 8 bases fit TRBD1. J gave up 4 bases and V 4 bases, and 9 bases lay outside the gene matches. The germline V gene encodes CDR1 SGHRS and CDR2 YFSETQ. The CDR3 contains 16 residues.

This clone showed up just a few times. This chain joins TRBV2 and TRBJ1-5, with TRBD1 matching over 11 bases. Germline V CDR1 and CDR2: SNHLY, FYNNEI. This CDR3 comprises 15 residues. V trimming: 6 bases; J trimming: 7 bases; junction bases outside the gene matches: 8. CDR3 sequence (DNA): TGTGCCAGCAGATCCGGGACAGGGGGTGGGCAGCCCCAGCATTTT. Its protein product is CASRSGTGGGQPQHF.

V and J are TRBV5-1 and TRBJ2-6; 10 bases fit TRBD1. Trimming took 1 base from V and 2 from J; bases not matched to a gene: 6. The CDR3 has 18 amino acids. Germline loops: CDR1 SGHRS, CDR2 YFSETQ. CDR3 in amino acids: CASSLMGQGSPGANVLTF. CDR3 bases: TGCGCCAGCAGCTTGATGGGACAGGGGTCCCCTGGGGCCAACGTCCTGACTTTC.

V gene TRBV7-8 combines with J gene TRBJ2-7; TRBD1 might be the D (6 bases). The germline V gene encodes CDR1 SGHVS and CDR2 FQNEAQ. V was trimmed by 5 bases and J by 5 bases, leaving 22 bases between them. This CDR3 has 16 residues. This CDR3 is CASSPVWGRDADEQYF. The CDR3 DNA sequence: TGTGCCAGCAGCCCCGTATGGGGGCGCGATGCGGACGAGCAGTACTTC.

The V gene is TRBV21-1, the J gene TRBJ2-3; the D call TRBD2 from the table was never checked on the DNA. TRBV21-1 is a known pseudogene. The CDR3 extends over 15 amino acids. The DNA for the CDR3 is TGTGCCAGCAGCAAGACTCACCTCAGCACAGATACGCAGTATTTT. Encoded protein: CASSKTHLSTDTQYF.

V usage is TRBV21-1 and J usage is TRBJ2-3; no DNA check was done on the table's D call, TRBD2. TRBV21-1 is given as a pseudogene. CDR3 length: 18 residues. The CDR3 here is CASTTDGTSGRVPDTQYF. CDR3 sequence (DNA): TGTGCCAGCACCACTGACGGGACTAGCGGGAGAGTCCCAGATACGCAGTATTTT.

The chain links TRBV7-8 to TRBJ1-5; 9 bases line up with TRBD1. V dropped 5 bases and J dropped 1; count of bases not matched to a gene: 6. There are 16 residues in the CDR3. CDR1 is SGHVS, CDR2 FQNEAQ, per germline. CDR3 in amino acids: CASSTYRGLSNQPQHF. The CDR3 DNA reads TGTGCCAGCAGCACTTACAGGGGGCTGAGCAATCAGCCCCAGCATTTT.

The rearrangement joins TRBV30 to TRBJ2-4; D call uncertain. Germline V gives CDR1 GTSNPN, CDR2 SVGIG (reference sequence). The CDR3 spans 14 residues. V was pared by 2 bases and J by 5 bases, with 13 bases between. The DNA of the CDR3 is TGTGCCTGGAGTCGTCGCAGGTGGGAAAACATTCAGTACTTC. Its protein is CAWSRRRWENIQYF.

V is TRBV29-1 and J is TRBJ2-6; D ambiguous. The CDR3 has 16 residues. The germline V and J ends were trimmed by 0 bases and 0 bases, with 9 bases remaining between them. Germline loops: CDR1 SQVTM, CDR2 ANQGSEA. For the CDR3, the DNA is TGCAGCGTTGAAGATCTTCAGTACTCTGGGGCCAACGTCCTGACTTTC. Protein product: CSVEDLQYSGANVLTF. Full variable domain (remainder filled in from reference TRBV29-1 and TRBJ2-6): SAVISQKPSRDICQRGTSLTIQCQVDSQVTMMFWYRQQPGQSLTLIATANQGSEATYESGFVIDKFPISRPNLTFSTLTVSNMSPEDSSIYLCSVEDLQYSGANVLTFGAGSRLTVL.

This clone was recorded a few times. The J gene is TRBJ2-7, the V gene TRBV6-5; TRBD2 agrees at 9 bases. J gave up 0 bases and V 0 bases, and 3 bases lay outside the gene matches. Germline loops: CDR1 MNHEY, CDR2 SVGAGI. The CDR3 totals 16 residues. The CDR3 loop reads CASSYSASGISYEQYF. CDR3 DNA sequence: TGTGCCAGCAGTTACTCGGCTAGCGGGATCTCCTACGAGCAGTACTTC.

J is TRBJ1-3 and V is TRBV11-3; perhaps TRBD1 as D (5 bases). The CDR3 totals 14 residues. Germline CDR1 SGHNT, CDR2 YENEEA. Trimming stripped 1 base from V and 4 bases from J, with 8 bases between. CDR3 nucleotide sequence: TGTGCCAGCAGCTTAGGGGGGAGCGGAAACACCATATATTTT. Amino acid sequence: CASSLGGSGNTIYF.

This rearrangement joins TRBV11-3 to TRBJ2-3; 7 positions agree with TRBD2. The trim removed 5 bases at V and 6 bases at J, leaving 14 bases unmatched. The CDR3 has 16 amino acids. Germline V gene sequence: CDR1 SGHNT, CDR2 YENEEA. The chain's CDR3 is CASSIDGGSGLDTQYF. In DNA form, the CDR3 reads TGTGCCAGCAGCATCGACGGGGGGAGCGGGTTGGATACGCAGTATTTT.

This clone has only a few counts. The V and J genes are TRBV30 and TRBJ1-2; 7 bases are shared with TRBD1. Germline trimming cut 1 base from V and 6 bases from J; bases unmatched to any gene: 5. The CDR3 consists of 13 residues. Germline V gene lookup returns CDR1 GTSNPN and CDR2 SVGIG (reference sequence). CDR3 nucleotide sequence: TGTGCCTGGAGTGGAGGAGGGGGCAATGGCTACACCTTC. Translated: CAWSGGGGNGYTF.

CDR3 sequence (DNA): TGTGCCAGCAGTGAAAGGGGGTCCATCGGGGGGTCCGCCTCCTACGAGCAGTACTTC. Its translation: CASSERGSIGGSASYEQYF. The chain employs TRBV2 and TRBJ2-7, with a possible D match to TRBD2 (7 bases). The ends were cut back, 2 bases at V and 0 bases at J, with 23 bases in the middle. The CDR3 loop spans 19 amino acids. Per germline, CDR1 SNHLY and CDR2 FYNNEI.

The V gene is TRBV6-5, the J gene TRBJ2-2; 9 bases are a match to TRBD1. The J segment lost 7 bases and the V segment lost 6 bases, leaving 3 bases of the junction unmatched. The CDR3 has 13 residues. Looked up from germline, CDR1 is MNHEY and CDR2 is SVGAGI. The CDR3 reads CASRWDRDGELFF. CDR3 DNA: TGTGCCAGCAGGTGGGACAGGGACGGGGAGCTGTTTTTT.

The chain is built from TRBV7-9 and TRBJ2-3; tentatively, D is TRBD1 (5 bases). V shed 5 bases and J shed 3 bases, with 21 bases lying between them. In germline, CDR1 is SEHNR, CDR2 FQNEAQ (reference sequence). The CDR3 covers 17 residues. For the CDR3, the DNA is TGTGCCAGCAGCAACCCCAGACTGGAAGGGGATACAGATACGCAGTATTTT. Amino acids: CASSNPRLEGDTDTQYF. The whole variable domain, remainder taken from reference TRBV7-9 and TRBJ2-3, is DTGVSQNPRHKITKRGQNVTFRCDPISEHNRLYWYRQTLGQGPEFLTYFQNEAQLEKSRLLSDRFSAERPKGSFSTLEIQRTEQGDSAMYLCASSNPRLEGDTDTQYFGPGTRLTVL.

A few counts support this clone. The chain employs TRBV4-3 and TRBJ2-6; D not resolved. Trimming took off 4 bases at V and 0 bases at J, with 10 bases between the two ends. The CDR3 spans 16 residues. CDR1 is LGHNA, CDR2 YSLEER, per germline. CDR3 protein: CASSPDWSSGANVLTF. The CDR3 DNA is TGCGCCAGCAGCCCAGACTGGAGCTCTGGGGCCAACGTCCTGACTTTC.

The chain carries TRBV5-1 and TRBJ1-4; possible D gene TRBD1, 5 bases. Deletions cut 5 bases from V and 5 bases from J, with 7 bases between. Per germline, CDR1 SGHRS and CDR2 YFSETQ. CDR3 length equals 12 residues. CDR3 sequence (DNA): TGCGCCAGCAGTTCAGGGAATGAAAAACTGTTTTTT. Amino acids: CASSSGNEKLFF.

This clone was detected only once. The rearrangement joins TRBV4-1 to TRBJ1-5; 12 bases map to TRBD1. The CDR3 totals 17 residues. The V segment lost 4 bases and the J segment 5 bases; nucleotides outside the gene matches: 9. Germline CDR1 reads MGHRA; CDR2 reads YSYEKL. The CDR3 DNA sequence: TGCGCCAGCAGCCTCACCCGGGACAGGGGGCTCGATCAGCCCCAGCATTTT. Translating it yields CASSLTRDRGLDQPQHF.